Listed here are 25 T cell receptor beta chains from one sample, sequenced in a study of T cell responses to AZD1222 COVID-19 vaccine. Repertoires were generated with immunoSEQ multiplex PCR, while TCRdb's copy carries only in-frame clones and drops some. The table includes 120,000 or so clones, around 90% detected once. Here the sequenced sample was peripheral blood, taken on day 0 of AZD1222 vaccination. These receptors came from an adult in good health.

This chain links TRBV5-6 with TRBJ1-2, with D maybe TRBD1 (6 bases). Trimming stripped 4 bases from V and 5 bases from J, with 21 bases between. The CDR3 totals 16 residues. Germline values: CDR1 SGHDT, CDR2 YYEEEE. This chain's CDR3 is CASSRPLEGVGYGYTF. CDR3 DNA: TGTGCCAGCAGCCGACCTCTCGAGGGGGTAGGGTATGGCTACACCTTC.

The chain recombines TRBV4-2 with TRBJ1-5; TRBD1 might be the D (6 bases). The V gene's germline CDR1 is LGHNA and CDR2 YNFKEQ. CDR3 length equals 14 residues. The V and J ends lost 4 bases and 4 bases respectively, with 11 bases between them. The CDR3 protein is CASSPLTGNQPQHF. Written as DNA, the CDR3 is TGTGCCAGCAGCCCTTTAACAGGGAATCAGCCCCAGCATTTT.

V usage is TRBV9 and J usage is TRBJ2-7; the match to TRBD1 covers 7 bases. The CDR3 runs to 15 residues. J was trimmed by 2 bases and V by 0 bases; bases with no gene match: 5. Germline lookup yields CDR1 SGDLS and CDR2 YYNGEE. The CDR3 sequence is CASSVARDSTYEQYF. CDR3 DNA: TGTGCCAGCAGCGTAGCGAGGGACAGCACCTACGAGCAGTACTTC.

This clone appeared a few times. The rearrangement uses TRBV19 and TRBJ1-5; TRBD1 agrees at 10 bases. V gave up 5 bases and J gave up 6 bases; unmatched junction bases: 7. This CDR3 has 15 residues. Germline lookup yields CDR1 LNHDA and CDR2 SQIVND (reference sequence). The CDR3: CASSVPGQGFQPQHF. The CDR3 DNA follows: TGTGCCAGTAGTGTACCGGGACAGGGGTTTCAGCCCCAGCATTTT.

V and J are TRBV11-2 and TRBJ2-1; 9 nucleotides match TRBD2. J gave up 9 bases and V 0 bases, and 6 bases lay outside the gene matches. The CDR3 is made up of 15 amino acids. The germline V gene has CDR1 SGHAT and CDR2 FQNNGV. The CDR3 nucleotides are TGTGCCAGCAGCTTAGAAGCGGGAGGTCGGGTTGAGCAGTTCTTC. Residues: CASSLEAGGRVEQFF.

The rearrangement uses TRBV7-2 and TRBJ2-3; D remains ambiguous. V was pared by 4 bases and J by 0 bases, with 8 bases between. The CDR3 spans 14 residues. Germline values: CDR1 SGHTA, CDR2 FQGNSA. DNA of the CDR3: TGTGCCAGCAGCTACCTTCTAAGCACAGATACGCAGTATTTT. Its protein is CASSYLLSTDTQYF.

The chain couples TRBV7-9 to TRBJ2-7, with TRBD1 matching 7 bases. Trimming took 5 bases from V and 3 from J; bases not matched to a gene: 4. The V gene's germline CDR1 is SEHNR and CDR2 FQNEAQ (reference sequence). The CDR3 loop spans 13 amino acids. CDR3 in amino acids: CASSRGQYYEQYF. The CDR3 DNA reads TGTGCCAGCAGCCGGGGACAGTACTACGAGCAGTACTTC. The full variable domain, in which reference TRBV7-9 and TRBJ2-7 provide the parts outside the CDR3, is DTGVSQNPRHKITKRGQNVTFRCDPISEHNRLYWYRQTLGQGPEFLTYFQNEAQLEKSRLLSDRFSAERPKGSFSTLEIQRTEQGDSAMYLCASSRGQYYEQYFGPGTRLTVT.

The V and J genes are TRBV18 and TRBJ2-1, with D perhaps TRBD2 (6 bases). This CDR3 has 13 residues. CDR1 and CDR2 (germline): KGHSH, LQKENI. V was cut by 6 bases and J by 6 bases, with 12 bases left in between. The CDR3 sequence: CASSPTRGNEQFF. DNA for the CDR3: TGTGCCAGCTCGCCGACTAGAGGCAATGAGCAGTTCTTC.

The CDR3 nucleotides are TGTGCCAGCAGCTTTGCGGGGGACCCCACAGATACGCAGTATTTT. Translated, it gives CASSFAGDPTDTQYF. This chain connects TRBV11-3 to TRBJ2-3, with TRBD2 matching 7 bases. Germline loops: CDR1 SGHNT, CDR2 YENEEA. The CDR3 consists of 15 residues. J gave up 2 bases and V 3 bases, and 5 bases lay outside the gene matches.

The chain links TRBV7-8 to TRBJ2-5; D is undetermined. The germline V and J ends were trimmed by 2 bases and 3 bases, with 7 bases remaining between them. The CDR3 runs 13 residues. The germline CDR1 and CDR2 sequences are SGHVS and FQNEAQ. The CDR3 reads CASSLSREETQYF. In DNA form, the CDR3 reads TGTGCCAGCAGCTTAAGCCGGGAAGAGACCCAGTACTTC.

The chain has TRBV7-8 and TRBJ1-1; a weak D match, TRBD1 (5 bases). Germline V lookup: CDR1 SGHVS, CDR2 FQNEAQ. This CDR3 has 13 amino acids. Deletions cut 3 bases from V and 10 bases from J, with 15 bases between. The CDR3 sequence is CASSFARARGAFF. The DNA of the CDR3 is TGTGCCAGCAGCTTCGCACGGGCGAGGGGAGCTTTCTTT.

This clone was seen a few times. This chain joins TRBV19 and TRBJ2-3, with D unclear. The germline CDR1 and CDR2 sequences are LNHDA and SQIVND (reference sequence). V lost 0 bases, J lost 3 bases, and 10 bases lay in between. This CDR3 spans 15 amino acids. For the CDR3, the DNA is TGTGCCAGTAGTATAGAACAAGGCAAGACAGATACGCAGTATTTT. Its protein product is CASSIEQGKTDTQYF.

Here the CDR3 DNA reads TGTGCCAGCAGCCTCCGGACTAGCGGGGGTTCAGATACGCAGTATTTT. It translates to CASSLRTSGGSDTQYF. The chain couples TRBV5-6 to TRBJ2-3, with 13 bases lining up with TRBD2. Germline CDR1 SGHDT, CDR2 YYEEEE. The trim removed 4 bases at V and 4 bases at J, leaving 6 bases unmatched. The CDR3 runs 16 residues. Variable domain in full (rest from reference TRBV5-6 and TRBJ2-3): DAGVTQSPTHLIKTRGQQVTLRCSPKSGHDTVSWYQQALGQGPQFIFQYYEEEERQRGNFPDRFSGHQFPNYSSELNVNALLLGDSALYLCASSLRTSGGSDTQYFGPGTRLTVL.

To note about this clone: This specimen includes other DNA sequences encoding the same CDR3. J is TRBJ1-5 and V is TRBV7-9; D gene uncertain. Looked up from germline, CDR1 is SEHNR and CDR2 is FQNEAQ (reference sequence). CDR3 length equals 14 residues. Trimming shortened V by 1 base and J by 5 bases, and 9 bases separated the two germline ends. The CDR3 DNA sequence: TGTGCCAGCAGCTTAGACGGGAGAGATCAGCCCCAGCATTTT. Translation: CASSLDGRDQPQHF.

The chain links TRBV6-2 or TRBV6-3 to TRBJ1-2; 9 bases match TRBD1. The trim removed 5 bases at V and 2 bases at J, leaving 12 bases unmatched. The CDR3 consists of 17 residues. Germline-derived CDR1 and CDR2 are MNHEY and SVGEGT. CDR3 DNA sequence: TGTGCCAGCAGTCGCCCAGGGACAGGGCCAAGGAACTATGGCTACACCTTC. This gives the protein CASSRPGTGPRNYGYTF.

The V call is TRBV6-5, the J call TRBJ1-2; D gene uncertain. The CDR3 sequence is 15 residues long. Trimming removed 0 bases from V and 2 bases from J, with 10 bases in between. Per germline, CDR1 MNHEY and CDR2 SVGAGI. For the CDR3, the DNA is TGTGCCAGCAGTTACTCCTGGGGAAGAAACTATGGCTACACCTTC. Translating it yields CASSYSWGRNYGYTF.

The V and J genes are TRBV19 and TRBJ1-2, with 7 nucleotides matching TRBD1. The length of the CDR3 is 15 residues. The germline V gene encodes CDR1 LNHDA and CDR2 SQIVND (reference sequence). V shed 0 bases, J shed 2 bases, and the junction held 3 bases outside the gene matches. The CDR3 DNA reads as TGTGCCAGTAGTATAGAAGCCAGGGGGAACTATGGCTACACCTTC. Amino acid sequence: CASSIEARGNYGYTF.

This sequence joins TRBV11-2 and TRBJ1-5; D unresolved. V gave up 4 bases and J gave up 6 bases, with 7 bases separating them. CDR1 and CDR2 (germline): SGHAT, FQNNGV. CDR3 length: 12 residues. DNA of the CDR3: TGTGCCAGCAGCTCGGGTCCTCAGCCCCAGCATTTT. This codes for CASSSGPQPQHF.

The chain combines TRBV27 with TRBJ1-1; weak D call: TRBD1 (6 bases). V lost 11 bases and J lost 0, with 25 bases in between. CDR3 size: 17 residues. Germline CDR1 and CDR2: MNHEY and SMNVEV (reference sequence). The CDR3 DNA reads as TGTGCCCCACCCCTGGGCGCCCCCAGGGGCATGAACACTGAAGCTTTCTTT. Its protein is CAPPLGAPRGMNTEAFF.

The chain couples TRBV11-2 to TRBJ2-5; TRBD2 matches at 7 bases. The CDR3 consists of 16 residues. V gave up 4 bases and J gave up 5 bases; unmatched junction bases: 13. In germline, CDR1 is SGHAT, CDR2 FQNNGV. The CDR3 here is CASSSRSAGVFETQYF. Here the CDR3 DNA reads TGTGCCAGCAGCTCAAGATCGGCGGGAGTATTCGAGACCCAGTACTTC.

The chain carries TRBV7-9 and TRBJ1-3, with D perhaps matching TRBD1 (5 bases). Germline V gives CDR1 SEHNR, CDR2 FQNEAQ (reference sequence). V lost 3 bases and J 3 bases, leaving 12 bases between the germline ends. The CDR3 has 15 residues. CDR3 loop: CASSFGSQGGNTIYF. The CDR3 DNA sequence: TGTGCCAGCAGCTTTGGCAGCCAGGGTGGAAACACCATATATTTT.

The chain combines TRBV7-2 with TRBJ2-5, with D possibly matching TRBD2 (6 bases). The germline CDR1 and CDR2 sequences are SGHTA and FQGNSA. The CDR3 totals 14 residues. Trimming cost V 2 bases and J 7 bases, with 14 bases left between them. CDR3 coding DNA: TGTGCCAGCAGCTTAATGTTCGGGGACTCGACCCAGTACTTC. This gives the protein CASSLMFGDSTQYF.

This clone was counted once. The J gene is TRBJ1-2, the V gene TRBV5-6; 9 bases are shared with TRBD1. The V gene end was trimmed by 3 bases and the J gene end by 8 bases; junction bases not matched to a gene: 8. This CDR3 is 14 amino acids long. Looked up from germline, CDR1 is SGHDT and CDR2 is YYEEEE. The CDR3 is CASSSGGQGGGYTF. The CDR3 bases are TGTGCCAGCAGCTCCGGGGGACAGGGAGGAGGCTACACCTTC.

This clone was observed a single time. The genes are TRBV30 and TRBJ1-6, with no clear D. V gave up 2 bases and J gave up 6 bases, with 14 bases separating them. CDR1 and CDR2 (germline): GTSNPN, SVGIG (reference sequence). The CDR3 is 15 amino acids. The CDR3 reads CAWSLGEGGNSPLHF. The CDR3 DNA is TGTGCCTGGAGTCTTGGAGAGGGAGGTAATTCACCCCTCCACTTT.

The chain recombines TRBV10-3 with TRBJ1-5; 10 bases fit TRBD1. From germline, CDR1 is ENHRY and CDR2 SYGVKD. The trim removed 4 bases at V and 5 bases at J, leaving 2 bases unmatched. The CDR3 consists of 14 residues. The chain's CDR3 is CAISAGTGDQPQHF. The CDR3 DNA sequence: TGTGCCATCAGTGCCGGGACAGGGGATCAGCCCCAGCATTTT.